Presented here are 2 T cell receptor beta chains from one specimen sequenced in a study of cytomegalovirus exposure and HLA in healthy donors. Primers: 60 Vbeta forward and 13 Jbeta reverse. Measured with immunoSEQ multiplex PCR; TCRdb has only the in-frame clones, and not every one. Seen here are 150,000 to 200,000 clones, approximately 80% observed once, and the top ten hold roughly 14%. The specimen sequenced was PBMCs. These TCRs come from a woman in her 40s in good health and CMV-seronegative.

This CDR3 is CASSLQTGRQETQYF. The CDR3 nucleotides are TGTGCCAGCAGCTTGCAGACAGGGCGACAAGAGACCCAGTACTTC. This chain connects TRBV5-4 to TRBJ2-5; 7 positions match TRBD1. Germline lookup yields CDR1 SGHNT and CDR2 YYREEE (reference sequence). V shed 1 base, J shed 2 bases, and the junction held 5 bases outside the gene matches. This CDR3 contains 15 residues.

The rearrangement links TRBV28 to TRBJ2-7, with D possibly being TRBD2 (6 bases). The CDR3 length is 14 residues. The V gene's germline CDR1 is MDHEN and CDR2 SYDVKM. Trimming took off 7 bases at V and 3 bases at J, with 16 bases between the two ends. In DNA form, the CDR3 reads TGTGCCAGCACTCTGGGACTGAAATACTACGAGCAGTACTTC. Residues: CASTLGLKYYEQYF.